The table lists the clone carrying this T cell receptor (beta chain) with many counts. Its specificity is unknown. This sample includes further DNA sequences coding for the same CDR3. V shed 1 base, J shed 8 bases, and the junction held 2 bases outside the gene matches. The germline CDR1 and CDR2 sequences are SEHNR and FQNEAQ (reference sequence). The CDR3 has 13 residues. This specimen belongs to a study of metastatic and nonmetastatic thyroid tumors. About the research overall: The authors compared repertoires across blood and tumor or nodule tissue from malignant and benign thyroid patients.

Thyroid surgery took place with no prior treatment in any patient. Per the original methods: Variation in CDR3 across clinicopathological groups served as the basis for constructing a distant-metastasis classifier in papillary thyroid cancer. TCRdb ran MiXCR on the PCR reads. These V and J calls rely on TCRdb rather than the paper's analysis. The sample lists around 16,000 clones, 24% occurring once. Study results and limitations: Across blood and tumor, TCR beta diversity in malignant thyroid tumors was reportedly significantly higher than in benign nodules.

The material sequenced was tumor tissue. The chain has TRBV7-9 and TRBJ2-5, with 9 bases aligning to TRBD1. This sequence was found in a male donor with papillary thyroid cancer or a benign thyroid nodule (not recorded which). Some clones in this sample may be carry-over from other donors' samples. In DNA, the CDR3 is TGTGCCAGCAGCTTAGGGACAGGGGAAACCCAGTACTTC. Translating gives CASSLGTGETQYF.